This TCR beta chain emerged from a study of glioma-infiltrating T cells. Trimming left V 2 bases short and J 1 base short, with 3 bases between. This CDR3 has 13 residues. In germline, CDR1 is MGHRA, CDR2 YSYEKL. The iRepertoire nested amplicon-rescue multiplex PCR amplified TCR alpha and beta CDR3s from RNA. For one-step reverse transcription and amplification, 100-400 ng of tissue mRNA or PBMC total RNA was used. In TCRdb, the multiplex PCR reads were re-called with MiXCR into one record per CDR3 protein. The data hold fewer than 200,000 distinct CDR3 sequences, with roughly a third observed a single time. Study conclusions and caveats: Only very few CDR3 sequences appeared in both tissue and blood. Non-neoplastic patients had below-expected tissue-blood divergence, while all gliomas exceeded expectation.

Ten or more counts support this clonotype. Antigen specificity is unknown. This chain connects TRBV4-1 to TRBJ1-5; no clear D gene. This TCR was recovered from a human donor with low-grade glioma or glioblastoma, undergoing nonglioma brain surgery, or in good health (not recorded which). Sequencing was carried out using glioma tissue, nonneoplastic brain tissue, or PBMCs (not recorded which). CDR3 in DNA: TGCGCCAGCAGCCAAATGAGCAATCAGCCCCAGCATTTT. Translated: CASSQMSNQPQHF.